This T cell receptor beta chain was recorded in a study of TIL therapy for anti-PD-1-resistant metastatic lung cancer. Time point here: pre-treatment sample, taken before nivolumab and TIL therapy. Whole-study findings and limits: The cohort had more treatment-naive, never-smoker and oncogene-addicted patients than typical.

Unmatched junction bases numbered 8, after V lost 4 bases and J lost 5 bases. This CDR3 is 14 amino acids long. The germline V gene has CDR1 SGHNT and CDR2 YYREEE (reference sequence). This was the immunoSEQ v3 assay. This table comes from immunoSEQ multiplex PCR, and its TCRdb copy is limited to in-frame clones, with some not included. Here the sample spans approximately 60,000 clones, less than 85% being singletons. Points on this clone: Its antigen remains unknown.

This sequence was found in a person aged 25-85 years with non-small cell lung cancer. This material consisted of blood, taken at baseline. This rearrangement joins TRBV5-4 to TRBJ2-5; 7 bases match TRBD1. CDR3 region: CASSQRQGGETQYF. The CDR3 nucleotides are TGTGCCAGCAGCCAAAGACAGGGTGGGGAGACCCAGTACTTC.